A single T cell receptor (beta chain) is shown here with its context. Antigen unknown. The sample originates from a study of response to subunit inactivated influenza vaccine. Study observations and caveats: With each seasonal influenza vaccination, the authors suggested, few new T cells are recruited.

TCRdb analysed the RT-PCR reads with MiXCR anew, one entry per CDR3 protein. The sample lists roughly 570,000 distinct CDR3 sequences, 13% occurring once. Between the trimmed V and J ends, which lost 7 bases and 5 bases, there was a span of 11 bases. There are 12 residues in the CDR3. Looked up from germline, CDR1 is SNHLY and CDR2 is FYNNEI. The source is a man over 45 who received an inactivated influenza vaccine. This material consisted of PBMCs from blood, taken 40 to 50 days after vaccination. The rearrangement joins TRBV2 to TRBJ2-5; tentatively, D is TRBD1 or TRBD2 (5 bases each). In DNA form, the CDR3 reads TGTGCCAGCAAAGGGACCGGTGAGACCCAGTACTTC. Protein: CASKGTGETQYF.